This record looks at one T cell receptor beta chain sequence and its context. Germline CDR1 reads MNHNS; CDR2 reads SASEGT. The V end was cut by 4 bases, the J end by 5 bases, with 14 bases between. This CDR3 region has 14 residues. Each CDR3 protein is one row after TCRdb ran MiXCR on the 5' RACE reads. The sample has 200,000 to 300,000 distinct CDR3 sequences; roughly a quarter are singletons. The data belong to a study of CD8 T cells in ankylosing spondylitis. V usage is TRBV6-1 and J usage is TRBJ1-2, with D tentatively TRBD1 (6 bases). This receptor was taken from a male donor with ankylosing spondylitis or in good health (not recorded which). Sequencing used blood, either unsorted or a sorted T cell fraction (not recorded which). The DNA for the CDR3 is TGTGCCAGCAGTGCGGACAGAGCACCATATGGCTACACCTTC. It codes for CASSADRAPYGYTF.